This T cell receptor beta chain was documented in a study of cytomegalovirus exposure and HLA in healthy donors. A multiplex PCR was run with 60 Vbeta primers and 13 Jbeta primers. TCRdb keeps only in-frame clones here, not all; method: immunoSEQ multiplex PCR. The sample shows around 84,000 clones, and 4.6% sits with its ten largest clones. Germline CDR1 is SGHTA and CDR2 is FQGNSA. V shed 1 base, J shed 7 bases, and the junction held 4 bases outside the gene matches. The length of the CDR3 is 14 residues. The sequencing input was PBMCs. The receptor was isolated from a man aged 25-40 years in good health and CMV-seronegative. The chain employs TRBV7-2 and TRBJ2-4, with 7 nucleotides matching TRBD2. The CDR3 DNA sequence: TGTGCCAGCAGCTTAGGACTAGCAAAGAACATTCAGTACTTC. It is translated as CASSLGLAKNIQYF.